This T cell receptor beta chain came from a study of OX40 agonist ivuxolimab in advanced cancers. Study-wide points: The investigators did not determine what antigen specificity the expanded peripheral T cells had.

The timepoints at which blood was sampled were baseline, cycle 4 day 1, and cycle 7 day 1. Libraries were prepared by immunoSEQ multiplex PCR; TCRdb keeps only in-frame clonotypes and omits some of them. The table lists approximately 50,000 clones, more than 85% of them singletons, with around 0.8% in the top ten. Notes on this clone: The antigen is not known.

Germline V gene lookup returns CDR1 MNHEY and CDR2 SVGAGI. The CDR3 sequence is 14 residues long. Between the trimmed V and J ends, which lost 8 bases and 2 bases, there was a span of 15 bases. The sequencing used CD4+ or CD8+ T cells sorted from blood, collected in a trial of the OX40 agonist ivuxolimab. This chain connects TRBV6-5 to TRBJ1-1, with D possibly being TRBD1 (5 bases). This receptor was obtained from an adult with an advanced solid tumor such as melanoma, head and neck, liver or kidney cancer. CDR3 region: CASSYRDSNTEAFF. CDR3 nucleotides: TGTGCCAGCTCCTACCGCGACAGCAACACTGAAGCTTTCTTT.